The sequence of this T cell receptor beta chain was determined in a study of post-analysis software for immune sequencing data. Study details: The study covered relapsing-remitting, secondary progressive and progressive-relapsing courses of multiple sclerosis. Regarding the study as a whole: Patients carried 5 or 6 TRBV segments more frequently than controls did, and TRBV5-6, TRBV5-1 and TRBV20-1 were among them. Same-batch samples co-clustered strongly by F measure.

Germline V CDR1 and CDR2: ENHRY, SYGVKD. This CDR3 region has 14 residues. With 2 bases removed from V and 3 bases from J, the gap between germline ends came to 11 bases. With respect to this clonotype: Its cognate antigen is unknown.

Unique molecular identifiers tagged the TCR beta cDNA libraries. Using its own MiXCR run on the PCR reads, TCRdb lists one record per CDR3 protein. The top ten hold roughly 4.4% of the sample, which has around 710,000 distinct CDR3 sequences, 40% to 55% seen once. Sequencing input: blood. This receptor was obtained from a girl between 5 and 17 years old with multiple sclerosis. The genes are TRBV10-3 and TRBJ2-7, with a tentative D call TRBD2 (6 bases). This CDR3 is CAISEAGRSYEQYF. The CDR3 nucleotides are TGTGCCATCAGTGAGGCAGGGAGGAGCTACGAGCAGTACTTC.